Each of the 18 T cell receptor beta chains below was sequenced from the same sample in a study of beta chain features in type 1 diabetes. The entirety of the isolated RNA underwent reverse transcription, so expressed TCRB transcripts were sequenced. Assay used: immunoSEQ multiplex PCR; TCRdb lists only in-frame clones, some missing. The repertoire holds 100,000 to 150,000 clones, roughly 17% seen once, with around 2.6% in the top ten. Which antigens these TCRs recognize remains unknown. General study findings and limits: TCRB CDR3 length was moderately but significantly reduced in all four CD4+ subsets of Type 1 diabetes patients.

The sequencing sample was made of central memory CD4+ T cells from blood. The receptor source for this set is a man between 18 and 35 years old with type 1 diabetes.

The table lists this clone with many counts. CDR3 DNA: TGTGCCAGCAGTTTAGTGTTTAACTATGGCTACACCTTC. Translation: CASSLVFNYGYTF. This rearrangement joins TRBV27 to TRBJ1-2; D remains unclear. The germline V gene encodes CDR1 MNHEY and CDR2 SMNVEV (reference sequence). The CDR3 has 13 residues. Trimming cost V 2 bases and J 1 base, with 5 bases left between them.

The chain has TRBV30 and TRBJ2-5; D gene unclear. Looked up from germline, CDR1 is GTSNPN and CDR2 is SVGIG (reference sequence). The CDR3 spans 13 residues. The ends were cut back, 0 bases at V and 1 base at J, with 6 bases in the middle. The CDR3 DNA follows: TGTGCCTGGAGTGTCCACTTCCAAGAGACCCAGTACTTC. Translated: CAWSVHFQETQYF.

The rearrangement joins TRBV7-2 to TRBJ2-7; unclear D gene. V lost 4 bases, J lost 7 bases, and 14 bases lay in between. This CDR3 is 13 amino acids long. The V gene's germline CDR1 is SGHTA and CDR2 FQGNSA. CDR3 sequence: CASSSPPTWEQYF. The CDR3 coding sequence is TGTGCCAGCAGCTCCCCTCCGACCTGGGAGCAGTACTTC.

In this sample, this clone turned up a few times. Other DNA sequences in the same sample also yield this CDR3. The CDR3 nucleotides are TGTGCCAGCTCACCACGTGGGACAGGAGGATACGAGCAGTACTTC. Its protein product is CASSPRGTGGYEQYF. The chain links TRBV18 to TRBJ2-7; 8 nucleotides line up with TRBD1. Germline V lookup: CDR1 KGHSH, CDR2 LQKENI. CDR3 size: 15 residues. Trimming took 1 base from V and 4 from J; bases not matched to a gene: 6.

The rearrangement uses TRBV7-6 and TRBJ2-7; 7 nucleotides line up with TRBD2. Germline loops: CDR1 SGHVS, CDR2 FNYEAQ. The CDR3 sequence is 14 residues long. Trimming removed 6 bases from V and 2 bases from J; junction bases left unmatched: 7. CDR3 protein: CASRPGEGPYEQYF. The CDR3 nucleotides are TGTGCCAGCAGACCGGGGGAGGGTCCCTACGAGCAGTACTTC.

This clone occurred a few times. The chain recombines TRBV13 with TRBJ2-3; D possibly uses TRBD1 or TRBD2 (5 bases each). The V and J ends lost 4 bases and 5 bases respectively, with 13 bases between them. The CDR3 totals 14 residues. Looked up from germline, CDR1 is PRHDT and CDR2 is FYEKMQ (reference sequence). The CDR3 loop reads CASSSGTARDTQYF. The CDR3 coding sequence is TGTGCCAGCAGCTCTGGGACCGCTCGAGATACGCAGTATTTT.

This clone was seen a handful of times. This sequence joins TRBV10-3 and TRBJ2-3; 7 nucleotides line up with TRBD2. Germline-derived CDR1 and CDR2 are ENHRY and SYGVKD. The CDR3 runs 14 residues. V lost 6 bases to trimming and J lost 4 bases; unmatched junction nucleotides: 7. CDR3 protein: CAIRGGLSADTQYF. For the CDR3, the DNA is TGTGCCATCAGGGGGGGACTAAGTGCAGATACGCAGTATTTT.

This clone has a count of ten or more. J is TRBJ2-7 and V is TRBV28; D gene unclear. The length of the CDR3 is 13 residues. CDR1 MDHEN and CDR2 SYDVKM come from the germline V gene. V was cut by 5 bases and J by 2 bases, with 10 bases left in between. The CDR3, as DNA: TGTGCCAGCAGTGATAACGGACCCTACGAGCAGTACTTC. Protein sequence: CASSDNGPYEQYF. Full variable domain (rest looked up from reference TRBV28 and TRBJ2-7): DVKVTQSSRYLVKRTGEKVFLECVQDMDHENMFWYRQDPGLGLRLIYFSYDVKMKEKGDIPEGYSVSREKKERFSLILESASTNQTSMYLCASSDNGPYEQYFGPGTRLTVT.

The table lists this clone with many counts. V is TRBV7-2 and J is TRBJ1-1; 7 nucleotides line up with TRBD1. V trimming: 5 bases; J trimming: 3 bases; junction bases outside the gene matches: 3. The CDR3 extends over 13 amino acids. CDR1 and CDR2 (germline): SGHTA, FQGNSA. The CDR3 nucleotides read TGTGCCAGCAGCAAAGACAGGGACACTGAAGCTTTCTTT. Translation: CASSKDRDTEAFF. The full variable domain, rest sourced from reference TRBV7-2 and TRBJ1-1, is GAGVSQSPSNKVTEKGKDVELRCDPISGHTALYWYRQSLGQGLEFLIYFQGNSAPDKSGLPSDRFSAERTGGSVSTLTIQRTQQEDSAVYLCASSKDRDTEAFFGQGTRLTVV.

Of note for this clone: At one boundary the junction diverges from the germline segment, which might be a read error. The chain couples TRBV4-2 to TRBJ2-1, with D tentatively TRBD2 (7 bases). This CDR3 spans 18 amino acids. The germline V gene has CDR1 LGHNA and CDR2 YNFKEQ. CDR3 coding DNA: TGTGCCAGCCGCCAAGAGGGGGGGCCGGGATCGGGGTACAATGAGCAGTTCTTC. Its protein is CASRQEGGPGSGYNEQFF.

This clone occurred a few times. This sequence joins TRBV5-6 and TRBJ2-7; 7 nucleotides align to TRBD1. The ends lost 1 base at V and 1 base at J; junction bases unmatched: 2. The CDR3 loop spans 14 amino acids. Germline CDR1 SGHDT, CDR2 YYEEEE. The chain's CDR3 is CASSLTGASYEQYF. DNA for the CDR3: TGTGCCAGCAGCTTGACAGGGGCGTCCTACGAGCAGTACTTC.

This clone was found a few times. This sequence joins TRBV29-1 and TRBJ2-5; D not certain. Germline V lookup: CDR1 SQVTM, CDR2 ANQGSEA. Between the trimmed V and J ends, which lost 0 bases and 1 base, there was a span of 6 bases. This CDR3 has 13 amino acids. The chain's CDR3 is CSVEDQIQETQYF. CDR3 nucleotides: TGCAGCGTTGAAGACCAGATCCAAGAGACCCAGTACTTC.

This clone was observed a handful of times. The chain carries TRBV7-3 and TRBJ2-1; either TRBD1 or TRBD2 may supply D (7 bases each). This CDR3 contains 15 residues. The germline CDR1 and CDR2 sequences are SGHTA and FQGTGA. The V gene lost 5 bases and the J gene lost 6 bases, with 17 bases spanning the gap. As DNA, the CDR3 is TGTGCCAGCAGCCCCCGACAGGGAGGGGGCAATGAGCAGTTCTTC. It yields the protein CASSPRQGGGNEQFF.

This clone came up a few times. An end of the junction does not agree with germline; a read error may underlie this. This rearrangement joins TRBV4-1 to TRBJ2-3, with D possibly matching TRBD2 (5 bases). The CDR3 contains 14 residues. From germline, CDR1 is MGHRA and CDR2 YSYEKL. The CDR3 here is CASSGLARTDTQYF. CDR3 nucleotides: TGTGCCAGCAGTGGGCTAGCTCGCACAGATACGCAGTATTTT.

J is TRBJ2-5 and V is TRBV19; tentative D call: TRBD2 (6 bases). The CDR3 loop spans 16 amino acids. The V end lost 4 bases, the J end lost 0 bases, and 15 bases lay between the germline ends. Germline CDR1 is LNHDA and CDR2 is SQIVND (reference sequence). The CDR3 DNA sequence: TGTGCCAGTAGTACCCCTCGGGACTTTTACCAAGAGACCCAGTACTTC. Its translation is CASSTPRDFYQETQYF.

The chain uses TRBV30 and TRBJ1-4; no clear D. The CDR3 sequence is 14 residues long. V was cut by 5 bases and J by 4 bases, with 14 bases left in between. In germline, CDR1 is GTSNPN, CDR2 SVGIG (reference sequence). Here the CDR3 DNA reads TGTGCCTGGGCCCGGGGAGACCATAATGAAAAACTGTTTTTT. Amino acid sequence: CAWARGDHNEKLFF.

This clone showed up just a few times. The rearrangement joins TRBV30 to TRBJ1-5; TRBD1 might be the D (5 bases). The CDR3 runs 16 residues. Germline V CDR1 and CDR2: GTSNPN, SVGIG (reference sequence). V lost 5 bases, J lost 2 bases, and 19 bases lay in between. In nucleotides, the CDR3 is TGTGCCTGGGGAAGGGGTCCCCTTCCAGGCAATCAGCCCCAGCATTTT. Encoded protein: CAWGRGPLPGNQPQHF.

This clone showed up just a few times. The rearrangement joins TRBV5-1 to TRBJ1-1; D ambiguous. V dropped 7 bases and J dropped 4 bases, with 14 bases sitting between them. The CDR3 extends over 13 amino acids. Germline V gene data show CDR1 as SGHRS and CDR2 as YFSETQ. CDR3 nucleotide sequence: TGCGCCAGCGGCGGGTTGGGAGGCACTGAAGCTTTCTTT. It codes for CASGGLGGTEAFF.